This T cell receptor beta chain was found in a study of cytomegalovirus exposure and HLA in healthy donors. The CDR3 has 17 amino acids. Trimming removed 1 base from V and 5 bases from J; junction bases left unmatched: 11. The V gene's germline CDR1 is MDHEN and CDR2 SYDVKM. Findings and limits, study-wide: The Asian-associated ancestry cluster reportedly had fewer N-insertions than the roughly 720-donor mean in a later analysis.

Use of 60 Vbeta and 13 Jbeta primers characterized the PCR. Some clones are missing from TCRdb's copy, which holds only in-frame ones; the method was immunoSEQ multiplex PCR. The listing contains under 200,000 clones. On this clone itself: The target antigen is unknown.

The source of this sequence is a man aged 30 to 39 in good health and CMV-seronegative. This sequence joins TRBV28 and TRBJ2-5; 9 positions agree with TRBD2. The specimen sequenced was PBMCs. In nucleotides, the CDR3 is TGTGCCAGCAGTTTATCGGGCGGGAGGGCCACTCGTGAGACCCAGTACTTC. Translated: CASSLSGGRATRETQYF.